The next 20 T cell receptor beta chains were all read from a single sample in a study of CXCR3-negative and CXCR3-positive naive CD8 T cells. Study results and caveats: Naive cells that were CXCR3-positive had more hydrophobic TRB CDR3s (compared with CXCR3-negative naive cells).

No antigen has been assigned to these receptors. UMI-labeled 5' RACE yielded the TRB cDNA libraries. TCRdb reanalyzed the 5' RACE reads, giving one entry per CDR3 protein sequence and no DNA. Its table lists some 130,000 distinct CDR3 sequences. Material for sequencing was naive CXCR3+ CD8+ T cells from blood. Documented subset: CD45RO-CCR7+CD27+CD95- naive CD8+ T cells expressing CXCR3 (TNR3+). These receptor sequences come from a human donor in good health. Some clones in this sample may be carry-over from other donors' samples.

The rearrangement uses TRBV2 and TRBJ2-1; without DNA, the TCRdb call of TRBD1 cannot be checked. CDR1 is SNHLY and CDR2 is FYNNEI in the germline V gene. This CDR3 is 15 amino acids long. Here the CDR3 reads CAGTGGASSYNEQFF.

The rearrangement uses TRBV28 and TRBJ2-5; no DNA is available, so the TRBD2 call from TCRdb remains unchecked. The CDR3 is made up of 14 amino acids. Germline V gene sequence: CDR1 MDHEN, CDR2 SYDVKM. Here the CDR3 reads CAGSPRLAGETQYF.

The chain carries TRBV7-6 and TRBJ2-5; TCRdb picks TRBD2, but there is no DNA to check that call. This CDR3 is 16 amino acids long. CDR1 and CDR2 (germline): SGHVS, FNYEAQ. The CDR3 sequence is CASSLDFTSGSETQYF.

The CDR3 sequence is CASSFRGDTYDQYF. The chain links TRBV28 to TRBJ2-7; TCRdb lists TRBD1, though no DNA is available to test this call. Germline lookup yields CDR1 MDHEN and CDR2 SYDVKM. CDR3 length: 14 residues. Filled out from reference TRBV28 and TRBJ2-7, the complete variable domain reads DVKVTQSSRYLVKRTGEKVFLECVQDMDHENMFWYRQDPGLGLRLIYFSYDVKMKEKGDIPEGYSVSREKKERFSLILESASTNQTSMYLCASSFRGDTYDQYFGPGTRLTVT.

V is TRBV7-6 and J is TRBJ2-2; the D call from TCRdb, TRBD2, cannot be confirmed without DNA. This CDR3 is 15 amino acids long. Germline-derived CDR1 and CDR2 are SGHVS and FNYEAQ. CDR3 sequence: CASSSTSENTGELFF.

The CDR3 protein is CSVEPQGGYNEQFF. The chain employs TRBV29-1 and TRBJ2-1; the TCRdb call, TRBD1, lacks DNA for checking. CDR1 and CDR2 from the germline V gene are SQVTM and ANQGSEA. There are 14 residues in the CDR3.

The gene calls are TRBV7-9 and TRBJ1-2; TCRdb lists TRBD1, though no DNA is available to test this call. The length of the CDR3 is 12 residues. The V gene's germline CDR1 is SEHNR and CDR2 FQNEAQ (reference sequence). The CDR3 sequence: CASSLARAAMTF.

CDR3 sequence reads: CSARGQGARNEQFF. This rearrangement joins TRBV20-1 to TRBJ2-1; TCRdb outputs TRBD1, but without DNA this stays unchecked. CDR1 is DFQATT and CDR2 is SNEGSKA in the germline V gene (reference sequence). This CDR3 is built from 14 residues.

This chain joins TRBV9 and TRBJ2-3; the D call from TCRdb, TRBD2, cannot be confirmed without DNA. Germline assignment: CDR1 SGDLS and CDR2 YYNGEE. This CDR3 has 16 amino acids. CDR3 sequence reads: CASSVALAGSPDTQYF.

This sequence joins TRBV25-1 and TRBJ2-1; TCRdb's D gene call, TRBD2, goes unchecked for lack of DNA. This CDR3 has 15 residues. In germline, CDR1 is MGHDK, CDR2 SYGVNS. The CDR3: CASTKLAGETLEQFF. The full variable domain, in which reference TRBV25-1 and TRBJ2-1 provide the parts outside the CDR3, is EADIYQTPRYLVIGTGKKITLECSQTMGHDKMYWYQQDPGMELHLIHYSYGVNSTEKGDLSSESTVSRIRTEHFPLTLESARPSHTSQYLCASTKLAGETLEQFFGPGTRLTVL.

V usage is TRBV7-9 and J usage is TRBJ2-1. Germline lookup yields CDR1 SEHNR and CDR2 FQNEAQ (reference sequence). This CDR3 spans 14 amino acids. CDR3 sequence reads: CASSKGRGINEQFF.

V gene TRBV5-1 combines with J gene TRBJ2-7. Germline values: CDR1 SGHRS, CDR2 YFSETQ. This CDR3 contains 14 residues. The CDR3 sequence is CASSPRVFSYEQYF. Complete variable domain (other parts from reference TRBV5-1 and TRBJ2-7): KAGVTQTPRYLIKTRGQQVTLSCSPISGHRSVSWYQQTPGQGLQFLFEYFSETQRNKGNFPGRFSGRQFSNSRSEMNVSTLELGDSALYLCASSPRVFSYEQYFGPGTRLTVT.

This chain links TRBV11-2 with TRBJ2-7; TCRdb reports TRBD2, a call that lacks DNA to check it against. This CDR3 region has 16 residues. Per germline, CDR1 SGHAT and CDR2 FQNNGV. The CDR3 is CASSITAGGSSYEQYF. The entire variable domain, with the rest obtained from reference TRBV11-2 and TRBJ2-7, is as follows: EAGVAQSPRYKIIEKRQSVAFWCNPISGHATLYWYQQILGQGPKLLIQFQNNGVVDDSQLPKDRFSAERLKGVDSTLKIQPAKLEDSAVYLCASSITAGGSSYEQYFGPGTRLTVT.

The CDR3 sequence is CASSLAPGAPYEQYF. The V gene is TRBV7-9, the J gene TRBJ2-7; TCRdb selects TRBD2, and the lack of DNA leaves this call unchecked. Germline V gives CDR1 SEHNR, CDR2 FQNEAQ (reference sequence). The CDR3 length is 15 residues. Full variable domain (outside the CDR3, taken from reference TRBV7-9 and TRBJ2-7): DTGVSQNPRHKITKRGQNVTFRCDPISEHNRLYWYRQTLGQGPEFLTYFQNEAQLEKSRLLSDRFSAERPKGSFSTLEIQRTEQGDSAMYLCASSLAPGAPYEQYFGPGTRLTVT.

This rearrangement joins TRBV2 to TRBJ2-5; TCRdb outputs TRBD1, but without DNA this stays unchecked. The germline CDR1 and CDR2 sequences are SNHLY and FYNNEI. The CDR3 sequence is 15 residues long. The CDR3 loop reads CASSEVTGVQETQYF.

V is TRBV29-1 and J is TRBJ2-7; TCRdb indicates TRBD2, and absent DNA this call remains unverified. Germline V gene data show CDR1 as SQVTM and CDR2 as ANQGSEA. The CDR3 runs 15 residues. This CDR3 reads CSVEDREGPSYEQYF.

This chain links TRBV20-1 with TRBJ2-7; there is no DNA to check the TCRdb D call of TRBD2. The CDR3 has 13 residues. Per the germline V gene, CDR1 is DFQATT and CDR2 is SNEGSKA (reference sequence). This chain's CDR3 is CSARLAASYEQYF.

The CDR3 protein is CASSSGTGSRGRSYEQYF. The chain uses TRBV5-4 and TRBJ2-7; checking the TCRdb D call of TRBD1 is not possible without DNA. The germline CDR1 and CDR2 sequences are SGHNT and YYREEE (reference sequence). The CDR3 spans 18 residues.

The chain recombines TRBV29-1 with TRBJ2-1; lacking DNA, the TRBD2 call made by TCRdb goes unchecked. The germline CDR1 and CDR2 sequences are SQVTM and ANQGSEA. CDR3 length: 16 residues. The CDR3 protein is CSVVLAGEQVYNEQFF.

This rearrangement joins TRBV9 to TRBJ2-1; TCRdb indicates TRBD2, and absent DNA this call remains unverified. The CDR3 covers 15 residues. Germline lookup yields CDR1 SGDLS and CDR2 YYNGEE. Here the CDR3 reads CASSVVAGGANEQFF.